Listed below are T cell receptor beta chains from one sample, sequenced in a study of T-cell memory formation after mild COVID-19. MiXCR, applied by TCRdb to the 5' RACE reads, yields one record per CDR3 protein. The sample includes 200,000 to 300,000 distinct CDR3 sequences, around 17% of them seen just once. Sequenced: PBMCs or a T cell subset sorted from them (not recorded which). The receptors come from a young man who had mild COVID-19 (a few samples of this study predate the infection). Cell type and time point are not known. CDR3s include the opening cysteine and the closing phenylalanine or tryptophan. The D gene is left open where the match is weak. Size is stated for part of the rows, as once, few or many counts, or as a class when the clone is expanded.

cdr3_nt,cdr3_aa,j_call,clone_size,v_call,d_call
TGTGCCAGCCGAATACCGGGACAGGGGCCAGATACGCAGTATTTT,CASRIPGQGPDTQYF,TRBJ2-3,.,TRBV28,TRBD1
TGTGCCAGCAGCGTAGGTGGGCTAGCGGACTACGAGCAGTACTTC,CASSVGGLADYEQYF,TRBJ2-7,few,TRBV9,TRBD2
TGCGCCAGCAGCCAACAGGGGCGCAATCAGCCCCAGCATTTT,CASSQQGRNQPQHF,TRBJ1-5,.,TRBV4-1,.
TGCGCCAGCAGCCGCACCCCGACAGGCTCTGGAAACACCATATATTTT,CASSRTPTGSGNTIYF,TRBJ1-3,few,TRBV5-1,.
TGTGCCAGCAGGACGGGGATCGACACCGGGGAGCTGTTTTTT,CASRTGIDTGELFF,TRBJ2-2,few,TRBV12-3/TRBV12-4,.
TGCGCCAGCAGCCCAGTGGACAAGTCTATCTACACCTTC,CASSPVDKSIYTF,TRBJ1-2,few,TRBV5-1,.
TGTGCCAGCAGCTTAGTAGGGGTCTACAATGAGCAGTTCTTC,CASSLVGVYNEQFF,TRBJ2-1,few,TRBV7-9,.
TGTGCCAGCATCCATAAGACTGGGACAGGGGTGAACTATGGCTACACCTTC,CASIHKTGTGVNYGYTF,TRBJ1-2,.,TRBV6-5,TRBD1
TGCGCCAGCAGCTTGGATGGGAGGTCAGATACGCAGTATTTT,CASSLDGRSDTQYF,TRBJ2-3,few,TRBV5-1,.
TGTGCCAGCGGAGGGACTAGCGGAATCACAGATACGCAGTATTTT,CASGGTSGITDTQYF,TRBJ2-3,.,TRBV2,TRBD2
TGTGCCAGCAGGCAGCAGGGATTATTAGGCTACACCTTC,CASRQQGLLGYTF,TRBJ1-2,few,TRBV7-2,.
TGCGCCAGCAGCCAAAATGGGCGGGGGGGTATTAAAGAGACCCAGTACTTC,CASSQNGRGGIKETQYF,TRBJ2-5,few,TRBV4-3,TRBD2
TGTGCCAGCAGCCACTCATACAATGAGCAGTTCTTC,CASSHSYNEQFF,TRBJ2-1,many,TRBV7-6,.
TGTGCCAGCAGTCGGGGCGTTGATCAGCCCCAGCATTTT,CASSRGVDQPQHF,TRBJ1-5,.,TRBV9,.
TGTGCCAGCACCCTCGGGGTAAACACAGATACGCAGTATTTT,CASTLGVNTDTQYF,TRBJ2-3,few,TRBV7-2,.
TGTGCCAGCAGCAAGTACGGGACTAGCGGATACAATGAGCAGTTCTTC,CASSKYGTSGYNEQFF,TRBJ2-1,few,TRBV7-2,TRBD2
TGTGCCAGCAGCTACAGGGGGTTGGCCAACGTCCTGACTTTC,CASSYRGLANVLTF,TRBJ2-6,few,TRBV7-9,TRBD1
TGTGCCTGGAGTGTACAGGGCAATCAGCCCCAGCATTTT,CAWSVQGNQPQHF,TRBJ1-5,.,TRBV30,.
TGTGCCAGCAGTTTGAAGGGACCGTGGTATGAGCAGTTCTTC,CASSLKGPWYEQFF,TRBJ2-1,.,TRBV6-2/TRBV6-3,.
TGCAGCGCCCTACGCTCTAACACAGATACGCAGTATTTT,CSALRSNTDTQYF,TRBJ2-3,.,TRBV29-1,.
TGTGCCAGCAGTTCCAGACAGGGGGTAAGCTACGAGCAGTGCTTC,CASSSRQGVSYEQCF,TRBJ2-7,.,TRBV6-6,TRBD1
TGTGCCAGCACTCCAATTGGGGGGCGCGGAAATTCACCCCTCCACTTT,CASTPIGGRGNSPLHF,TRBJ1-6,few,TRBV6-6,.
TGTGCCAGCAGTGGAGGGGTGACATACACTGAAGCTTTCTTT,CASSGGVTYTEAFF,TRBJ1-1,.,TRBV12-3/TRBV12-4,.
TGTGCCAGCAGCTTACTTGTCGACATTGATAACACTGAAGCTTTCTTT,CASSLLVDIDNTEAFF,TRBJ1-1,.,TRBV7-9,.
TGTGCCAGCAATCGGCGGGGGCATCCAGGTTCCTACAATGAGCAGTTCTTC,CASNRRGHPGSYNEQFF,TRBJ2-1,many,TRBV7-8,.
TGCGCCAGCAGCTCGGGACAGATCGCAACTAATGAAAAACTGTTTTTT,CASSSGQIATNEKLFF,TRBJ1-4,.,TRBV5-1,TRBD1
TGTGCCAGCAGTTGGGACAGTAATTCACCCCTCCACTTT,CASSWDSNSPLHF,TRBJ1-6,.,TRBV27,TRBD1